Below, 28 T cell receptor beta chains from the same sample are listed, as sequenced in a study of blood T cell repertoires in COVID-19. TCRdb's copy holds only in-frame clones and misses some; the assay was immunoSEQ multiplex PCR. The table shows 85,000 to 100,000 clones, with less than 85% occurring only once. The source material was peripheral blood. The origin of the receptors is a woman in her fifties or sixties with acute or convalescent COVID-19.

This clone was counted once. The gene calls are TRBV7-8 and TRBJ2-5, with 8 bases that match TRBD2. From germline, CDR1 is SGHVS and CDR2 FQNEAQ. Trimming took 5 bases from V and 5 from J; bases not matched to a gene: 10. The CDR3 covers 15 residues. The CDR3: CASSPVGSGGETQYF. CDR3 coding DNA: TGTGCCAGCAGCCCTGTGGGTTCGGGGGGGGAGACCCAGTACTTC.

The rearrangement joins TRBV18 to TRBJ2-1, with a weak D call TRBD2 (6 bases). CDR3 length: 13 residues. Germline V CDR1 and CDR2: KGHSH, LQKENI. Between the trimmed V and J ends, which lost 6 bases and 8 bases, there was a span of 14 bases. CDR3 bases: TGTGCCAGCTCTACGGGACTCGACGATGAGCAGTTCTTC. This translates into CASSTGLDDEQFF.

The CDR3 loop reads CASSLQGISNQPQHF. The CDR3 DNA follows: TGTGCCAGCAGCTTACAGGGGATTAGCAATCAGCCCCAGCATTTT. J is TRBJ1-5 and V is TRBV2; 7 bases are a match to TRBD1. This CDR3 has 15 amino acids. Germline CDR1 is SNHLY and CDR2 is FYNNEI. The V and J ends lost 6 bases and 0 bases, in that order; junction bases with no gene match: 5.

The table lists this clone with a few counts. V and J are TRBV6-2 or TRBV6-3 and TRBJ1-1; the match to TRBD1 covers 7 bases. J gave up 4 bases and V 5 bases, and 10 bases lay outside the gene matches. The CDR3 runs to 15 residues. Germline loops: CDR1 MNHEY, CDR2 SVGEGT. Here the CDR3 DNA reads TGTGCCAGCAGTGACCAACATCCAGGGGGCACTGAAGCTTTCTTT. Its protein is CASSDQHPGGTEAFF.

The rearrangement links TRBV10-2 to TRBJ2-7; TRBD1 matches at 12 bases. The germline V gene has CDR1 WSHSY and CDR2 SAAADI. The CDR3 contains 16 residues. V lost 3 bases and J lost 3; bases outside the gene matches: 6. The CDR3 DNA is TGCGCCAGCAGTGAAAGGGACAGGGGGCCCCGCTACGAGCAGTACTTC. It codes for CASSERDRGPRYEQYF.

The chain combines TRBV28 with TRBJ1-2; TRBD1 agrees at 11 bases. The V segment lost 4 bases and the J segment 2 bases; nucleotides outside the gene matches: 9. The germline V gene has CDR1 MDHEN and CDR2 SYDVKM. This CDR3 is 17 amino acids long. CDR3 in amino acids: CASSSLPGTGGNYGYTF. The DNA for the CDR3 is TGTGCCAGCAGTTCCCTCCCCGGGACAGGGGGGAACTATGGCTACACCTTC.

This rearrangement joins TRBV14 to TRBJ1-1, with 7 bases aligning to TRBD1. The CDR3 sequence is 13 residues long. The germline V gene encodes CDR1 SGHDN and CDR2 FVKESK. With V trimmed by 4 bases and J by 10 bases, 9 bases remained unmatched. In DNA form, the CDR3 reads TGTGCCAGCAGCCTTGGTCCAGGGGGGACAGCTTTCTTT. The encoded protein is CASSLGPGGTAFF. Supplemented by reference TRBV14 and TRBJ1-1, the full variable domain reads EAGVTQFPSHSVIEKGQTVTLRCDPISGHDNLYWYRRVMGKEIKFLLHFVKESKQDESGMPNNRFLAERTGGTYSTLKVQPAELEDSGVYFCASSLGPGGTAFFGQGTRLTVV.

This clone has a single count. The genes are TRBV5-1 and TRBJ2-5; D might be TRBD1 (6 bases). CDR1 SGHRS and CDR2 YFSETQ come from the germline V gene. Trimming removed 7 bases from V and 1 base from J, with 14 bases in between. This CDR3 is 14 amino acids long. The CDR3 DNA reads as TGCGCCAGCGGGCCGGGACACTTCCAAGAGACCCAGTACTTC. Translation: CASGPGHFQETQYF.

The V gene is TRBV5-5, the J gene TRBJ1-2; D is ambiguous. V lost 3 bases, J lost 4 bases, and 7 bases lay in between. CDR3 length equals 12 residues. CDR1 is SGHKS and CDR2 is YYEKEE in the germline V gene (reference sequence). CDR3 in amino acids: CASSSRFYGYTF. The CDR3 DNA is TGTGCCAGCAGCTCCAGGTTCTATGGCTACACCTTC.

This clone has just one count. CDR3 in amino acids: CASSPNRGPNSPLHF. CDR3 DNA: TGTGCCAGCAGCCCGAACAGGGGCCCCAATTCACCCCTCCACTTT. This sequence joins TRBV14 and TRBJ1-6; TRBD1 aligns across 7 bases. Germline CDR1 is SGHDN and CDR2 is FVKESK. The V segment lost 4 bases and the J segment 7 bases; nucleotides outside the gene matches: 7. The CDR3 consists of 15 residues.

The chain has TRBV24-1 and TRBJ1-5, with a weak D call TRBD1 (5 bases). The germline V gene has CDR1 KGHDR and CDR2 SFDVKD. Trimming removed 3 bases at V and 1 base at J, with 15 bases between. This CDR3 has 17 amino acids. The CDR3 protein is CATSDPKGPRSNQPQHF. In DNA form, the CDR3 reads TGTGCCACCAGTGATCCAAAGGGGCCAAGGAGCAATCAGCCCCAGCATTTT.

The rearrangement joins TRBV7-2 to TRBJ2-1; D might be TRBD1 (5 bases). CDR1 and CDR2 (germline): SGHTA, FQGNSA. The V end lost 0 bases, the J end lost 1 base, and 10 bases lay between the germline ends. The CDR3 totals 16 residues. The CDR3 protein is CASSLAPTGSYNEQFF. DNA of the CDR3: TGTGCCAGCAGCTTAGCGCCTACAGGTTCCTACAATGAGCAGTTCTTC.

The chain uses TRBV5-1 and TRBJ1-3; D is uncertain. The CDR3 extends over 16 amino acids. Looked up from germline, CDR1 is SGHRS and CDR2 is YFSETQ. Between the trimmed V and J ends, which lost 2 bases and 7 bases, there was a span of 19 bases. The CDR3 loop reads CASSFSPAGGGNTIYF. In nucleotides, the CDR3 is TGCGCCAGCAGCTTCTCTCCGGCAGGAGGCGGCAACACCATATATTTT.

This clone occurred once. The chain carries TRBV19 and TRBJ2-7; D may be TRBD2 (6 bases). The germline V gene encodes CDR1 LNHDA and CDR2 SQIVND (reference sequence). The ends were cut back, 5 bases at V and 3 bases at J, with 11 bases in the middle. The CDR3 sequence is 13 residues long. Here the CDR3 reads CASSQGGGYEQYF. The CDR3 DNA reads TGTGCCAGTAGTCAGGGAGGAGGCTACGAGCAGTACTTC.

CDR3 bases: TGTGCCAGCAGCTTAGCAACAGATTCCTATGGCTACACCTTC. It is translated as CASSLATDSYGYTF. V gene TRBV7-9 combines with J gene TRBJ1-2; the D is unclear. Trimming took 0 bases from V and 4 from J, leaving 9 bases between them. This CDR3 is built from 14 residues. Germline CDR1 reads SEHNR; CDR2 reads FQNEAQ (reference sequence).

The J gene is TRBJ2-5, the V gene TRBV5-1; 9 positions agree with TRBD1. The V gene's germline CDR1 is SGHRS and CDR2 YFSETQ. This CDR3 has 14 residues. V dropped 4 bases and J dropped 5; count of bases not matched to a gene: 6. Here the CDR3 reads CASSITGGVETQYF. In nucleotides, the CDR3 is TGCGCCAGCAGCATTACAGGGGGCGTGGAGACCCAGTACTTC.

The genes are TRBV27 and TRBJ2-7; 10 bases map to TRBD2. CDR1 and CDR2 (germline): MNHEY, SMNVEV (reference sequence). Unmatched junction bases numbered 6, after V lost 1 base and J lost 6 bases. The CDR3 loop spans 15 amino acids. CDR3 DNA: TGTGCCAGCAGTTTATGGGGCCTAGCGGGGGCCGAGCAGTACTTC. Translation gives CASSLWGLAGAEQYF.

The rearrangement links TRBV6-2 or TRBV6-3 to TRBJ2-1; 8 bases match TRBD2. Unmatched junction bases numbered 6, after V lost 5 bases and J lost 0 bases. The germline V gene has CDR1 MNHEY and CDR2 SVGEGT. CDR3 length: 16 amino acids. CDR3 amino acids: CASSDAGGASYNEQFF. CDR3 nucleotides: TGTGCCAGCAGTGACGCCGGGGGGGCCTCCTACAATGAGCAGTTCTTC.

This clone was found once. This chain uses TRBV6-5 with TRBJ1-2, with TRBD1 matching 7 bases. V dropped 5 bases and J dropped 2; count of bases not matched to a gene: 8. The CDR3 totals 15 residues. Germline CDR1 reads MNHEY; CDR2 reads SVGAGI. This CDR3 reads CASSPGTASNYGYTF. CDR3 DNA: TGTGCCAGCAGTCCCGGGACAGCAAGCAACTATGGCTACACCTTC.

The chain links TRBV9 to TRBJ1-6; D is ambiguous. CDR1 and CDR2 from the germline V gene are SGDLS and YYNGEE. V lost 3 bases to trimming and J lost 5 bases, with 12 bases between them. The CDR3 is made up of 15 amino acids. CDR3 residues: CASSERTDNNSPLHF. CDR3 coding DNA: TGTGCCAGCAGCGAGCGGACGGATAATAATTCACCCCTCCACTTT.

This CDR3 reads CASSALQGIDEQFF. In DNA form, the CDR3 reads TGTGCCAGCAGTGCTCTACAGGGAATCGATGAGCAGTTCTTC. The gene calls are TRBV2 and TRBJ2-1; possibly TRBD1 for D (6 bases). Germline loops: CDR1 SNHLY, CDR2 FYNNEI. Trimming shortened V by 4 bases and J by 8 bases, and 15 bases separated the two germline ends. The CDR3 is made up of 14 amino acids.

The CDR3 region is CASSIGQGRWPQHF. In DNA, the CDR3 is TGTGCCAGTAGTATAGGGCAGGGTCGGTGGCCCCAGCATTTT. The chain joins TRBV19 to TRBJ1-5; tentative D call: TRBD1 (5 bases). The V end was cut by 1 base, the J end by 9 bases, with 13 bases between. The CDR3 loop spans 14 amino acids. Germline CDR1 is LNHDA and CDR2 is SQIVND (reference sequence).

V usage is TRBV6-5 and J usage is TRBJ1-2; 8 bases are a match to TRBD1. CDR3 size: 14 residues. V lost 7 bases, J lost 5 bases, and 9 bases stayed unmatched. Germline assignment: CDR1 MNHEY and CDR2 SVGAGI. The CDR3 is CASIQDRGRYGYTF. CDR3 DNA: TGTGCCAGCATACAAGACAGGGGACGGTATGGCTACACCTTC.

J is TRBJ2-7 and V is TRBV5-1; the D gene is possibly TRBD2 (5 bases). Germline V gene lookup returns CDR1 SGHRS and CDR2 YFSETQ. Trimming removed 1 base at V and 1 base at J, with 12 bases between. The CDR3 has 15 amino acids. CDR3 DNA: TGCGCCAGCAGCTTGACGGGGTCCGGTTCCTACGAGCAGTACTTC. Residues: CASSLTGSGSYEQYF.

The rearrangement uses TRBV19 and TRBJ1-6; 8 bases fit TRBD1. The CDR3 length is 16 residues. Germline V gene data show CDR1 as LNHDA and CDR2 as SQIVND (reference sequence). The junction had 5 bases not matched to a gene; V was cut back by 0 bases and J by 7 bases. DNA for the CDR3: TGTGCCAGTAGTATAGACAGACAGGGGAGGAATTCACCCCTCCACTTT. Protein sequence: CASSIDRQGRNSPLHF.

This clone was counted a single time. The J gene is TRBJ1-2, the V gene TRBV19; D not certain. From germline, CDR1 is LNHDA and CDR2 SQIVND (reference sequence). CDR3 length equals 11 residues. Trimming pared 7 bases from V and 4 bases from J, leaving 7 bases between. CDR3 in DNA: TGTGCCAGTACGACATCCTATGGCTACACCTTC. It specifies CASTTSYGYTF.

This chain links TRBV12-3 or TRBV12-4 with TRBJ1-2, with D maybe TRBD1 (5 bases). V was clipped by 3 bases and J by 5 bases, with 7 bases between them. This CDR3 is built from 12 residues. CDR3 in DNA: TGTGCCAGCAGTTTGGCAGGGTATGGCTACACCTTC. Residues: CASSLAGYGYTF.

The chain recombines TRBV5-6 with TRBJ2-7; D is possibly TRBD2 (6 bases). V lost 4 bases and J 7 bases, leaving 15 bases between the germline ends. Germline V gene data show CDR1 as SGHDT and CDR2 as YYEEEE. This CDR3 has 13 amino acids. CDR3 nucleotides: TGTGCCAGCAGCGGCGTGGTTAGCGGAGAGCAGTACTTC. Translated, it gives CASSGVVSGEQYF.